This T cell receptor beta chain is from a study of chemoradiotherapy in HPV16-positive cancers. Measured with immunoSEQ multiplex PCR; TCRdb has only the in-frame clones, and not every one. Among 12,000 or so clones listed, 86% were seen once. Germline values: CDR1 KGHSH, CDR2 LQKENI. Unmatched junction bases numbered 8, after V lost 6 bases and J lost 5 bases. This CDR3 comprises 16 residues. This TCR was sampled from a human donor with HPV-associated anogenital cancer. Sequenced material: blood, taken from a patient who underwent chemoradiotherapy. The V and J genes are TRBV18 and TRBJ1-6; the match to TRBD1 covers 9 bases. Written as DNA, the CDR3 is TGTGCCAGCTCGCGTGGAACAGGGGGCAATAATTCACCCCTCCACTTT. It specifies CASSRGTGGNNSPLHF.